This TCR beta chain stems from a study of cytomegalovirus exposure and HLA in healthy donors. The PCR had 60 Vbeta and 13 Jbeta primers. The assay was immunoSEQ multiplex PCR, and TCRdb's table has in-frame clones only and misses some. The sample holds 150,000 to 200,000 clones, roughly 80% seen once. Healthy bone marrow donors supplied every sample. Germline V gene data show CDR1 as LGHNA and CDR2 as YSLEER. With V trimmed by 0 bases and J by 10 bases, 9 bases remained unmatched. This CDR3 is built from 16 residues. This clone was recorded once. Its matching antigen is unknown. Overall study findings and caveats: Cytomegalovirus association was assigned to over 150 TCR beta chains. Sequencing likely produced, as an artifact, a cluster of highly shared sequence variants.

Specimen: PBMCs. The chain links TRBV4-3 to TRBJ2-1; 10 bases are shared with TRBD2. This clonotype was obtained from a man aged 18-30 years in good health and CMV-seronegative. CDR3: CASSQEKASGSGEQFF. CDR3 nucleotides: TGCGCCAGCAGCCAAGAAAAGGCTAGCGGGAGCGGCGAGCAGTTCTTC.